This TCR beta chain was sequenced for a study of PD-1 blockade in classical Hodgkin lymphoma. On this clone itself: Its antigen is as yet unknown.

The germline CDR1 and CDR2 sequences are SGHNT and YENEEA. V shed 2 bases and J 4 bases; nucleotides not matched to a gene: 4. The CDR3 consists of 15 residues. Findings and caveats of the study: Baseline TCR diversity was reportedly lower in newly diagnosed patients than in healthy donors. It was reported as lower still in relapsed/refractory patients.

The time point denotes: newly diagnosed, previously untreated cHL patient sample. The CD4+ T cells used were purified from thawed PBMCs through magnetic negative selection. TCRdb keeps only in-frame clones here, not all; method: immunoSEQ multiplex PCR. The repertoire holds more than 15,000 clones, with over 80% as singletons. The specimen was CD4+ T cells from blood. The chain carries TRBV11-3 and TRBJ2-1, with 8 bases identical to TRBD1. This receptor was taken from a human donor with classical Hodgkin lymphoma. The CDR3 reads CASSLSGGAYNEQFF. Written as DNA, the CDR3 is TGTGCCAGCAGCTTATCAGGGGGCGCTTACAATGAGCAGTTCTTC.